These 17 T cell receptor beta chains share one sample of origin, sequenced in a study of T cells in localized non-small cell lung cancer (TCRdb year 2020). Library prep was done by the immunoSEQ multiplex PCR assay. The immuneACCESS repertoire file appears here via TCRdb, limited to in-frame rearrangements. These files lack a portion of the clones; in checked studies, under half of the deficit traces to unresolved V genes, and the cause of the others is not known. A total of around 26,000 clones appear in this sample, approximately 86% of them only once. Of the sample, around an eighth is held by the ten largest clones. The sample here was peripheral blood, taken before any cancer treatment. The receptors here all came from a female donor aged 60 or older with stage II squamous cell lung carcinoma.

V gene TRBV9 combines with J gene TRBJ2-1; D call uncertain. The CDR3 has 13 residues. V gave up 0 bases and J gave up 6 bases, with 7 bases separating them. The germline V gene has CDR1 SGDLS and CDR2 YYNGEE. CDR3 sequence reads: CASSVDLSNEQFF. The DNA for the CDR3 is TGTGCCAGCAGCGTAGATCTTAGCAATGAGCAGTTCTTC.

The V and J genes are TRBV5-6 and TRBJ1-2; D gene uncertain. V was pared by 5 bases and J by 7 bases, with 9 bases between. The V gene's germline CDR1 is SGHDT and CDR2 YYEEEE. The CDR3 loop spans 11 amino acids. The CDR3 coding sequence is TGTGCCAGCAGTAGACAAACTGGCTACACCTTC. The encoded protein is CASSRQTGYTF.

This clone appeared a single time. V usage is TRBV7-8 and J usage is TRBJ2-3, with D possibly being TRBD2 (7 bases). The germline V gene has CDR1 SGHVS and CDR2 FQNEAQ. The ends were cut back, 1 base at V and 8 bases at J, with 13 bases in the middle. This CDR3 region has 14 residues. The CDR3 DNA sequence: TGTGCCAGCAGCTTAGAGGGGGGGCAGGGTACGCAGTATTTT. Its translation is CASSLEGGQGTQYF. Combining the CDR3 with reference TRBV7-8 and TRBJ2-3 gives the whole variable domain GAGVSQSPRYKVAKRGQDVALRCDPISGHVSLFWYQQALGQGPEFLTYFQNEAQLDKSGLPSDRFFAERPEGSVSTLKIQRTQQEDSAVYLCASSLEGGQGTQYFGPGTRLTVL.

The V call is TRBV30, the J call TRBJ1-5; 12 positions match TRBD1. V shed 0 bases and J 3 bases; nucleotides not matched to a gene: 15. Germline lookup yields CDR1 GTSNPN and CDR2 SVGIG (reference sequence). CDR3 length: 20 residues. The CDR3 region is CAWSVTLFTGQGAYNQPQHF. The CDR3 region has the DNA TGTGCCTGGAGTGTCACCCTTTTCACGGGACAGGGGGCCTACAATCAGCCCCAGCATTTT.

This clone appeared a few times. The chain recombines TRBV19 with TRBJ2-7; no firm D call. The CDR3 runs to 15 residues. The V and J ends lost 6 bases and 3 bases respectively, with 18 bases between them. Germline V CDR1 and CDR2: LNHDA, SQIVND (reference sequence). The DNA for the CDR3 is TGTGCCAGTAGCCCTCCAGCCTCCCAAGACTACGAGCAGTACTTC. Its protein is CASSPPASQDYEQYF.

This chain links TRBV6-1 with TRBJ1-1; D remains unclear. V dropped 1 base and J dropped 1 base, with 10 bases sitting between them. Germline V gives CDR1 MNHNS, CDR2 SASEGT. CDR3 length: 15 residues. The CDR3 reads CASSEEGGRNTEAFF. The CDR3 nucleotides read TGTGCCAGCAGTGAAGAAGGAGGCAGGAACACTGAAGCTTTCTTT.

CDR3 nucleotide sequence: TGTGCCAGCGGTTCCGGGCTACCCTCCCTCTACGAGCAGTACTTC. Translating gives CASGSGLPSLYEQYF. The genes are TRBV6-5 and TRBJ2-7; no definite D call. In germline, CDR1 is MNHEY, CDR2 SVGAGI. Trimming took 8 bases from V and 3 from J, leaving 20 bases between them. This CDR3 contains 15 residues.

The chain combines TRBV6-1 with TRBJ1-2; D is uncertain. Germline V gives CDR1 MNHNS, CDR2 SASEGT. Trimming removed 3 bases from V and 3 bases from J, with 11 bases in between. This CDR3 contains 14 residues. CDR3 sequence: CASSEGQPDYGYTF. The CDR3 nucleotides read TGTGCCAGCAGTGAGGGCCAGCCTGACTATGGCTACACCTTC.

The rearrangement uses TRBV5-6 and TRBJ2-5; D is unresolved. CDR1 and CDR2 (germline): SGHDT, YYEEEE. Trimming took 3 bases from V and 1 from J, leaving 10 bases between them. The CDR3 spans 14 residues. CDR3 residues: CASSSSDFQETQYF. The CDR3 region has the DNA TGTGCCAGCAGCTCCTCTGACTTCCAAGAGACCCAGTACTTC.

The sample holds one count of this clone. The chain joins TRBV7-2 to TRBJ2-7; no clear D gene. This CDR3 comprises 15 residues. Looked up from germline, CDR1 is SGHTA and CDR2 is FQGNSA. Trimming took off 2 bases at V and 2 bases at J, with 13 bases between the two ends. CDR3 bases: TGTGCCAGCAGCTTAATGACGGGTGTTACCTACGAGCAGTACTTC. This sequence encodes CASSLMTGVTYEQYF.

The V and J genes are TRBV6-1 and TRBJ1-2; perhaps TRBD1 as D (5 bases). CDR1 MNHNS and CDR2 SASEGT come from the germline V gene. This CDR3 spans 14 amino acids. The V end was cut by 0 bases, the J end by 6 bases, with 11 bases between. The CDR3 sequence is CASSEARGKDGYTF. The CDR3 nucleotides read TGTGCCAGCAGTGAAGCACGGGGGAAGGATGGCTACACCTTC.

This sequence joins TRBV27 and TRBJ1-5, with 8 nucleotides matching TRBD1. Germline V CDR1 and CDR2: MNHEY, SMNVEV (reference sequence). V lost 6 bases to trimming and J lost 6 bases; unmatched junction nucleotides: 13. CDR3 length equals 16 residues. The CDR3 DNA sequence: TGTGCCAGCAGCGCGACAACAGGGGGGTCAGGTCAGCCCCAGCATTTT. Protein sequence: CASSATTGGSGQPQHF.

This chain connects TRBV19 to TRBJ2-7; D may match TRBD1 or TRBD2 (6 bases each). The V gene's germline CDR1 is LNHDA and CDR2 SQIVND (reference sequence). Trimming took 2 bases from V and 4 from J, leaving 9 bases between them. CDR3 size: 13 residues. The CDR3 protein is CASSIKGGYEQYF. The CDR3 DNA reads TGTGCCAGTAGTATAAAAGGGGGGTACGAGCAGTACTTC.

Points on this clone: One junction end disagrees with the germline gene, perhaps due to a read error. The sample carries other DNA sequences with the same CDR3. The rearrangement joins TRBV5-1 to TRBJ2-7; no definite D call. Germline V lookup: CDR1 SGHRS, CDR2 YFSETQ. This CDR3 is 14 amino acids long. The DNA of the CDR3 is TGCGCCAGCAGAAGAGGTGAGCATGCCTATGAGCAGTACTTC. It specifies CASRRGEHAYEQYF.

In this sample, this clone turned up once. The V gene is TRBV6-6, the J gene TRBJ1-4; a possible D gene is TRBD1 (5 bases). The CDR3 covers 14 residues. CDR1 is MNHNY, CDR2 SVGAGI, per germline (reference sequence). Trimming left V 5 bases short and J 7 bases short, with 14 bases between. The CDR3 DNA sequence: TGTGCCAGCAGTAGGGACCTCGGCGCTGAAAAACTGTTTTTT. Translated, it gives CASSRDLGAEKLFF.

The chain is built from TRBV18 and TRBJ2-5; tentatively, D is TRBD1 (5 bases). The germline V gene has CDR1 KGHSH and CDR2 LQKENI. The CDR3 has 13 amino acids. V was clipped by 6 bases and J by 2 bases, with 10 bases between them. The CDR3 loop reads CASSQDIQETQYF. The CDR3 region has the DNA TGTGCCAGCTCGCAGGACATTCAAGAGACCCAGTACTTC.

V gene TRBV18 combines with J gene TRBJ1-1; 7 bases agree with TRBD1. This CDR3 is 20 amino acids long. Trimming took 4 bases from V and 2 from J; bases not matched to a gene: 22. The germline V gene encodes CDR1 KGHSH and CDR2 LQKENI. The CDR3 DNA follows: TGTGCCAGCTCACTCAACGGGATATCCAGGACAGGTGATCTCAACACTGAAGCTTTCTTT. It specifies CASSLNGISRTGDLNTEAFF. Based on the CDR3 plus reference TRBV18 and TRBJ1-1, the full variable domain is NAGVMQNPRHLVRRRGQEARLRCSPMKGHSHVYWYRQLPEEGLKFMVYLQKENIIDESGMPKERFSAEFPKEGPSILRIQQVVRGDSAAYFCASSLNGISRTGDLNTEAFFGQGTRLTVV.